The 9 T cell receptor beta chains presented below share a single source sample, sequenced in a study of cytomegalovirus exposure and HLA in healthy donors. The repertoire was sequenced with immunoSEQ multiplex PCR; TCRdb's copy has only in-frame clones and lacks some. The repertoire holds some 320,000 clones, with roughly 87% as singletons. Sequenced material: PBMCs. These TCRs come from a woman in her twenties or thirties in good health and CMV-seropositive.

As DNA, the CDR3 is TGTGCCAGCAGTTTGAGACAGGGATTTGCCGAGCAGTACTTC. Translation: CASSLRQGFAEQYF. The J gene is TRBJ2-7, the V gene TRBV6-1; 7 positions match TRBD1. J was trimmed by 6 bases and V by 5 bases; bases with no gene match: 10. This CDR3 contains 14 residues. Per germline, CDR1 MNHNS and CDR2 SASEGT.

The chain employs TRBV28 and TRBJ1-1, with a possible D match to TRBD1 (5 bases). The V gene lost 6 bases and the J gene lost 2 bases, with 10 bases spanning the gap. Germline CDR1 and CDR2: MDHEN and SYDVKM. The CDR3 consists of 13 residues. CDR3 sequence reads: CASRWDLNTEAFF. CDR3 in DNA: TGTGCCAGCAGGTGGGACCTTAACACTGAAGCTTTCTTT.

This clone appeared a single time. The chain joins TRBV9 to TRBJ2-7; 7 nucleotides align to TRBD1. Germline V gene lookup returns CDR1 SGDLS and CDR2 YYNGEE. This CDR3 has 15 residues. Trimming took 2 bases from V and 0 from J; bases not matched to a gene: 5. In DNA, the CDR3 is TGTGCCAGCAGCGTGACAGGGACGAGCTCCTACGAGCAGTACTTC. It yields the protein CASSVTGTSSYEQYF.

This chain uses TRBV7-3 with TRBJ2-2; possible D gene TRBD2, 6 bases. The CDR3 sequence is 13 residues long. V was shortened by 5 bases and J by 4 bases, with 8 bases between the two germline ends. Germline V gene data show CDR1 as SGHTA and CDR2 as FQGTGA. CDR3 amino acids: CASSAGSTGELFF. The CDR3 DNA reads TGTGCCAGCAGCGCGGGATCCACCGGGGAGCTGTTTTTT.

The genes are TRBV19 and TRBJ2-3, with 8 bases lining up with TRBD2. CDR3 length: 14 residues. Trimming at V came to 10 bases and at J to 1 base, leaving 7 bases not matched to a gene. Germline CDR1 reads LNHDA; CDR2 reads SQIVND (reference sequence). In DNA, the CDR3 is TGTGCCACCGAGCGGGGGTGGGGCACAGATACGCAGTATTTT. This gives the protein CATERGWGTDTQYF.

V usage is TRBV9 and J usage is TRBJ2-2, with a tentative D call TRBD2 (5 bases). Trimming removed 0 bases at V and 5 bases at J, with 14 bases between. Germline V gene sequence: CDR1 SGDLS, CDR2 YYNGEE. CDR3 length: 16 residues. This chain's CDR3 is CASSVATRSGTGELFF. The CDR3, as DNA: TGTGCCAGCAGCGTAGCTACTCGGTCGGGGACCGGGGAGCTGTTTTTT.

The chain combines TRBV19 with TRBJ1-2, with 7 nucleotides matching TRBD1. This CDR3 has 14 amino acids. The germline gives CDR1 LNHDA, CDR2 SQIVND (reference sequence). Trimming cost V 3 bases and J 3 bases; bases outside gene matches: 4. The CDR3 is CASSILQGHYGYTF. The CDR3 DNA reads as TGTGCCAGTAGTATCCTACAGGGGCACTATGGCTACACCTTC.

This rearrangement joins TRBV6-5 to TRBJ2-2; unclear D gene. Trimming shortened V by 0 bases and J by 7 bases, and 9 bases separated the two germline ends. Germline-derived CDR1 and CDR2 are MNHEY and SVGAGI. The CDR3 runs to 14 residues. The CDR3 sequence is CASSYSNSVGELFF. The DNA of the CDR3 is TGTGCCAGCAGTTACTCGAATTCAGTCGGGGAGCTGTTTTTT.

This rearrangement joins TRBV14 to TRBJ2-7; 12 bases align to TRBD2. The trim removed 3 bases at V and 2 bases at J, leaving 5 bases unmatched. The germline gives CDR1 SGHDN, CDR2 FVKESK. The CDR3 consists of 16 residues. The CDR3 is CASSQERLAGAYEQYF. The CDR3 nucleotides read TGTGCCAGCAGCCAGGAAAGACTAGCGGGGGCCTACGAGCAGTACTTC.